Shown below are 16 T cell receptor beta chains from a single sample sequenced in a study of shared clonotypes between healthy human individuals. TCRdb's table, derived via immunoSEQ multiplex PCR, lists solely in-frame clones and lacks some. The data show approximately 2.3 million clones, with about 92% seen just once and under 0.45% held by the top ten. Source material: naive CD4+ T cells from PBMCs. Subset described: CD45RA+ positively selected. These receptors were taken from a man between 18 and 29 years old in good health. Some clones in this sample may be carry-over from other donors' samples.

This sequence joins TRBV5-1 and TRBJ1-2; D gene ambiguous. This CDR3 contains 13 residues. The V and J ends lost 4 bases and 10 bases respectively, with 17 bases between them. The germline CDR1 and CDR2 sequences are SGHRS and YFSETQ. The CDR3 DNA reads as TGCGCCAGCAGCCGCGGGTCGCAGGAGGACTACACCTTC. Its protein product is CASSRGSQEDYTF. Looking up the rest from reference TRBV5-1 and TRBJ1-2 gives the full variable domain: KAGVTQTPRYLIKTRGQQVTLSCSPISGHRSVSWYQQTPGQGLQFLFEYFSETQRNKGNFPGRFSGRQFSNSRSEMNVSTLELGDSALYLCASSRGSQEDYTFGSGTRLTVV.

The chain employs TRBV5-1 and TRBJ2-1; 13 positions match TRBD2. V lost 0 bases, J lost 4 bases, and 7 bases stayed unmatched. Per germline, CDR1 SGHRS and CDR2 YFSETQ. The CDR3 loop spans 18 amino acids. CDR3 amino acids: CASSLVALAGGLYNEQFF. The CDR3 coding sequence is TGCGCCAGCAGCTTGGTAGCACTAGCGGGAGGGCTTTACAATGAGCAGTTCTTC.

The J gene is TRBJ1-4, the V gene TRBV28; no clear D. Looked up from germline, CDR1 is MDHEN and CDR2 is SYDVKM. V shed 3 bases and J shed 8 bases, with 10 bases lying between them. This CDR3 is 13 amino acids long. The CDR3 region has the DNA TGTGCCAGCAGTTTGTGGGGTGGAGAAAAACTGTTTTTT. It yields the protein CASSLWGGEKLFF.

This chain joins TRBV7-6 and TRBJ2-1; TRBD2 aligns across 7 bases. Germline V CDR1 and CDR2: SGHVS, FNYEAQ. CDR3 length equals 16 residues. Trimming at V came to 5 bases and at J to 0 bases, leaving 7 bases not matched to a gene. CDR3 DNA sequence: TGTGCCAGCAGCCGTAGCGGGCCGAGCTCCTACAATGAGCAGTTCTTC. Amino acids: CASSRSGPSSYNEQFF.

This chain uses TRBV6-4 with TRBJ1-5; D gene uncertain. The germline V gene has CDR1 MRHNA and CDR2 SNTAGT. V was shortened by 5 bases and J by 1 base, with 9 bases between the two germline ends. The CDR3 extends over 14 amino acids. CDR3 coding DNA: TGTGCCAGCAGTCGGGAGGCGAGCAATCAGCCCCAGCATTTT. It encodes CASSREASNQPQHF.

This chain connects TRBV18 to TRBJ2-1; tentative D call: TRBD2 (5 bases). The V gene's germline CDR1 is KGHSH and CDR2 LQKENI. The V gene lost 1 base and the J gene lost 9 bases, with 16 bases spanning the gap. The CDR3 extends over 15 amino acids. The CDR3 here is CASSPQGASLGEQFF. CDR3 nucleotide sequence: TGTGCCAGCTCACCACAGGGAGCCTCCCTCGGTGAGCAGTTCTTC.

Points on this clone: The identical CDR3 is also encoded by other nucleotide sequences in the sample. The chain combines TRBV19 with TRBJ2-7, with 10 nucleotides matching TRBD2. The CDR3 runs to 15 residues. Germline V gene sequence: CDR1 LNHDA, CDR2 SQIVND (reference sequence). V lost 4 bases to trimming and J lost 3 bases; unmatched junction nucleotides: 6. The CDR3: CASSTRLAGVYEQYF. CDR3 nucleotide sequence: TGTGCCAGTAGTACCCGGCTAGCGGGAGTCTACGAGCAGTACTTC.

The CDR3 DNA reads as TGTGCCAGCAGCGCGGGGACAGCTGGGGCCAACGTCCTGACTTTC. Its protein is CASSAGTAGANVLTF. The V gene is TRBV5-8, the J gene TRBJ2-6, with TRBD1 as a possible D gene (7 bases). CDR3 length equals 15 residues. Germline V gives CDR1 SGHTS, CDR2 YDEGEE. V lost 4 bases and J 2 bases, leaving 10 bases between the germline ends.

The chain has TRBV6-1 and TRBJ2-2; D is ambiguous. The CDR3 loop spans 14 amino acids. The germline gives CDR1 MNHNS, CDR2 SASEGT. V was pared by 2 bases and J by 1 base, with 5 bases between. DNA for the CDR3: TGTGCCAGCAGTGAACAGCTGAACACCGGGGAGCTGTTTTTT. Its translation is CASSEQLNTGELFF.

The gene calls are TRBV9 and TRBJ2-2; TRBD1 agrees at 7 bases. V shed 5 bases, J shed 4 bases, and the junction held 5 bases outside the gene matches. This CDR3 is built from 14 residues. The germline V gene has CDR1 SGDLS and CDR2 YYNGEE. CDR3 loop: CASRTGRFTGELFF. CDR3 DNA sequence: TGTGCCAGCAGGACAGGGCGGTTCACCGGGGAGCTGTTTTTT.

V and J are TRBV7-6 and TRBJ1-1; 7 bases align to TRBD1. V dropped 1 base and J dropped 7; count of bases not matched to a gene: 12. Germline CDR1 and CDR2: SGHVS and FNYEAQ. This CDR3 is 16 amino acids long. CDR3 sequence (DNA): TGTGCCAGCAGCTTAGGGACAGGAGGCGCGGTAGGTGAAGCTTTCTTT. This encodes CASSLGTGGAVGEAFF.

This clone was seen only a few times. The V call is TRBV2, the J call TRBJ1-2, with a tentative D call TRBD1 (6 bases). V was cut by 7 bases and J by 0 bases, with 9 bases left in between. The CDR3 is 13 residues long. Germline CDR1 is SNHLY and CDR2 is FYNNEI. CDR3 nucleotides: TGTGCCAGCACCAGACAGGCTAACTATGGCTACACCTTC. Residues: CASTRQANYGYTF. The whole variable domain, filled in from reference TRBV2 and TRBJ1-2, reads EPEVTQTPSHQVTQMGQEVILRCVPISNHLYFYWYRQILGQKVEFLVSFYNNEISEKSEIFDDQFSVERPDGSNFTLKIRSTKLEDSAMYFCASTRQANYGYTFGSGTRLTVV.

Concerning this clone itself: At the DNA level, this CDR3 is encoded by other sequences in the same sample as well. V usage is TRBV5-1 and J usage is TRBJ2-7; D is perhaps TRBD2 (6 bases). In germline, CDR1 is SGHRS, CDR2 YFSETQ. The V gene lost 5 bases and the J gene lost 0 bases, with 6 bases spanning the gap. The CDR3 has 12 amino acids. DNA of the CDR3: TGCGCCAGCAGGGGGGGCTCCTACGAGCAGTACTTC. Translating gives CASRGGSYEQYF.

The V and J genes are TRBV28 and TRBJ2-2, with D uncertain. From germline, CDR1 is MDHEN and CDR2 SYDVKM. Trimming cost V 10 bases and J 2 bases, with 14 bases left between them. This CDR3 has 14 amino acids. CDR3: CATRRGANTGELFF. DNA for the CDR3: TGTGCCACTAGGCGAGGAGCTAACACCGGGGAGCTGTTTTTT. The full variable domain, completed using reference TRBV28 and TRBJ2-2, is DVKVTQSSRYLVKRTGEKVFLECVQDMDHENMFWYRQDPGLGLRLIYFSYDVKMKEKGDIPEGYSVSREKKERFSLILESASTNQTSMYLCATRRGANTGELFFGEGSRLTVL.

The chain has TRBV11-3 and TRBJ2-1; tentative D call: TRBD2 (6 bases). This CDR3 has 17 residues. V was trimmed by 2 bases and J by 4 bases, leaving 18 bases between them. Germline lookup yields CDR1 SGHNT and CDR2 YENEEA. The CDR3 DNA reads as TGTGCCAGCAGCTTATACCGGGAGAGGGGCACTTACAATGAGCAGTTCTTC. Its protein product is CASSLYRERGTYNEQFF.

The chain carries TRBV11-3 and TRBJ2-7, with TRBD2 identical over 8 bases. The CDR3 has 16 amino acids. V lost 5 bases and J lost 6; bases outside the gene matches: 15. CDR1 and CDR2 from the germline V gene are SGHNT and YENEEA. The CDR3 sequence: CASSLYRAGEYGEQYF. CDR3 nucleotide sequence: TGTGCCAGCAGCCTATATCGAGCGGGAGAGTATGGCGAGCAGTACTTC.